Each of the 23 T cell receptor beta chains below was sequenced from the same sample in a study of OX40 agonist ivuxolimab in advanced cancers. TCRdb's table, derived via immunoSEQ multiplex PCR, lists solely in-frame clones and lacks some. The repertoire holds tens of thousands of clones, with 70% to 90% as singletons. The sequences come from CD4+ or CD8+ T cells sorted from blood, collected in a trial of the OX40 agonist ivuxolimab. The receptors come from an adult with an advanced solid tumor such as melanoma, head and neck, liver or kidney cancer.

The chain is built from TRBV30 and TRBJ1-5, with D possibly being TRBD1 (6 bases). The CDR3 spans 15 residues. V was clipped by 1 base and J by 1 base, with 11 bases between them. Germline V lookup: CDR1 GTSNPN, CDR2 SVGIG (reference sequence). CDR3 protein: CAWSAQGLSNQPQHF. CDR3 in DNA: TGTGCCTGGAGTGCACAGGGTTTGAGCAATCAGCCCCAGCATTTT.

V and J are TRBV5-1 and TRBJ2-7; a possible D gene is TRBD1 (6 bases). The germline CDR1 and CDR2 sequences are SGHRS and YFSETQ. V lost 3 bases, J lost 7 bases, and 11 bases lay in between. The length of the CDR3 is 12 residues. DNA for the CDR3: TGCGCCAGCAGCTCCACAGGGATAGAGCAGTACTTC. Translation gives CASSSTGIEQYF. Filled out from reference TRBV5-1 and TRBJ2-7, the complete variable domain reads KAGVTQTPRYLIKTRGQQVTLSCSPISGHRSVSWYQQTPGQGLQFLFEYFSETQRNKGNFPGRFSGRQFSNSRSEMNVSTLELGDSALYLCASSSTGIEQYFGPGTRLTVT.

The chain combines TRBV5-1 with TRBJ1-3, with D uncertain. This CDR3 contains 17 residues. Germline V CDR1 and CDR2: SGHRS, YFSETQ. Trimming took 4 bases from V and 0 from J, leaving 17 bases between them. CDR3: CASSTSGGPSSGNTIYF. CDR3 bases: TGCGCCAGCAGCACCTCGGGAGGGCCCAGCTCTGGAAACACCATATATTTT.

This sequence joins TRBV19 and TRBJ1-1; no clear D gene. In germline, CDR1 is LNHDA, CDR2 SQIVND (reference sequence). The CDR3 is 13 residues long. V was clipped by 6 bases and J by 2 bases, with 10 bases between them. The CDR3 DNA sequence: TGTGCCAGTAGGAATACACCTAACACTGAAGCTTTCTTT. This codes for CASRNTPNTEAFF.

This clone was seen a few times. The chain joins TRBV12-5 to TRBJ2-7; D remains unclear. This CDR3 has 15 residues. Germline V lookup: CDR1 LGHNT, CDR2 FRNRAP. V lost 0 bases and J 5 bases, leaving 14 bases between the germline ends. CDR3 residues: CASGLVHKEVHEQYF. The DNA for the CDR3 is TGTGCTAGTGGTTTGGTACATAAGGAAGTCCACGAGCAGTACTTC. The whole variable domain, filled in from reference TRBV12-5 and TRBJ2-7, reads DARVTQTPRHKVTEMGQEVTMRCQPILGHNTVFWYRQTMMQGLELLAYFRNRAPLDDSGMPKDRFSAEMPDATLATLKIQPSEPRDSAVYFCASGLVHKEVHEQYFGPGTRLTVT.

The gene calls are TRBV27 and TRBJ1-2; D is unresolved. V was cut by 1 base and J by 4 bases, with 10 bases left in between. The CDR3 is made up of 14 amino acids. Germline-derived CDR1 and CDR2 are MNHEY and SMNVEV (reference sequence). The CDR3 bases are TGTGCCAGCAGTTTATACGGGAACTCCTATGGCTACACCTTC. Translation gives CASSLYGNSYGYTF.

This clone was detected only once. V gene TRBV4-2 combines with J gene TRBJ1-2; D remains ambiguous. This CDR3 comprises 13 residues. Trimming took 4 bases from V and 14 from J, leaving 20 bases between them. CDR1 and CDR2 (germline): LGHNA, YNFKEQ. CDR3 sequence reads: CASSRESGISGTF. In nucleotides, the CDR3 is TGTGCCAGCAGCCGAGAGTCAGGAATCAGTGGGACCTTC.

This clone appeared a single time. This chain joins TRBV18 and TRBJ2-5; tentatively, D is TRBD1 (6 bases). CDR3 size: 15 residues. Per the germline V gene, CDR1 is KGHSH and CDR2 is LQKENI. The germline V and J ends were trimmed by 2 bases and 1 base, with 11 bases remaining between them. In DNA form, the CDR3 reads TGTGCCAGCTCACCATTCCGGGACACCCAAGAGACCCAGTACTTC. Translating gives CASSPFRDTQETQYF.

The chain couples TRBV7-3 to TRBJ2-7, with D uncertain. Germline values: CDR1 SGHTA, CDR2 FQGTGA. Trimming removed 2 bases from V and 6 bases from J, with 11 bases in between. The CDR3 runs 13 residues. CDR3 in amino acids: CASSLLSSSEQYF. The CDR3 nucleotides are TGTGCCAGCAGCTTATTGTCAAGCTCCGAGCAGTACTTC. Together with reference TRBV7-3 and TRBJ2-7, the CDR3 gives the full variable domain: GAGVSQTPSNKVTEKGKYVELRCDPISGHTALYWYRQSLGQGPEFLIYFQGTGAADDSGLPNDRFFAVRPEGSVSTLKIQRTERGDSAVYLCASSLLSSSEQYFGPGTRLTVT.

The V gene is TRBV6-5, the J gene TRBJ2-5; TRBD2 matches at 8 bases. Germline V gene lookup returns CDR1 MNHEY and CDR2 SVGAGI. The CDR3 consists of 14 residues. Losses at the gene ends were 6 bases for V and 2 bases for J; bases not matched to a gene: 5. The CDR3 sequence: CASRISGIQETQYF. For the CDR3, the DNA is TGTGCCAGCAGGATTAGCGGGATACAAGAGACCCAGTACTTC.

The chain links TRBV5-1 to TRBJ1-4, with D possibly matching TRBD1 (6 bases). Germline-derived CDR1 and CDR2 are SGHRS and YFSETQ. V was cut by 0 bases and J by 4 bases, with 10 bases left in between. The CDR3 spans 15 residues. CDR3 DNA sequence: TGCGCCAGCAGCTTGGTCGGGGGGCGTAATGAAAAACTGTTTTTT. It is translated as CASSLVGGRNEKLFF.

The V gene is TRBV7-2, the J gene TRBJ2-3; D tentatively fits TRBD1 or TRBD2 (5 bases each). The CDR3 extends over 14 amino acids. V was trimmed by 1 base and J by 5 bases, leaving 10 bases between them. Germline-derived CDR1 and CDR2 are SGHTA and FQGNSA. The CDR3 nucleotides are TGTGCCAGCAGCTTAGGCACTGGGGGAGATACGCAGTATTTT. Its translation is CASSLGTGGDTQYF.

This clone has only one observation. The V gene is TRBV2, the J gene TRBJ1-1; D unclear. Germline V gene sequence: CDR1 SNHLY, CDR2 FYNNEI. V lost 10 bases and J 3 bases, leaving 15 bases between the germline ends. This CDR3 comprises 13 residues. Here the CDR3 reads CATQRTEDTEAFF. The DNA of the CDR3 is TGTGCCACCCAGAGGACTGAGGACACTGAAGCTTTCTTT.

The chain uses TRBV20-1 and TRBJ2-2; unclear D gene. CDR3 length: 11 residues. Germline V gives CDR1 DFQATT, CDR2 SNEGSKA (reference sequence). Trimming stripped 0 bases from V and 6 bases from J, with 2 bases between. CDR3: CSARDAGELFF. CDR3 coding DNA: TGCAGTGCTAGAGATGCCGGGGAGCTGTTTTTT.

This clone was picked up a small number of times. The chain links TRBV2 to TRBJ1-5, with 7 bases aligning to TRBD1. The CDR3 contains 13 residues. J gave up 6 bases and V 8 bases, and 7 bases lay outside the gene matches. The germline V gene encodes CDR1 SNHLY and CDR2 FYNNEI. The CDR3 DNA is TGTGCCAGCGGATACAGGGGTTTTCAGCCCCAGCATTTT. Its protein is CASGYRGFQPQHF.

This chain uses TRBV10-3 with TRBJ1-5, with D perhaps matching TRBD1 (6 bases). CDR3 length equals 15 residues. CDR1 is ENHRY and CDR2 is SYGVKD in the germline V gene. Trimming took off 6 bases at V and 3 bases at J, with 15 bases between the two ends. Here the CDR3 DNA reads TGTGCCATCAGCCTCGGGGGGGACAACAATCAGCCCCAGCATTTT. Translated, it gives CAISLGGDNNQPQHF.

Points on this clone: A read error may produce the germline difference seen at one junction end. CDR3 sequence (DNA): TGTGCCAGCCGTTTCCAGGGGACTAGCGGTACCTACGAGCAGTACTTC. Its protein product is CASRFQGTSGTYEQYF. This rearrangement joins TRBV28 to TRBJ2-7; 11 bases line up with TRBD2. Germline V gene lookup returns CDR1 MDHEN and CDR2 SYDVKM. The CDR3 runs 16 residues. The variable domain in full, completed from reference TRBV28 and TRBJ2-7, reads DVKVTQSSRYLVKRTGEKVFLECVQDMDHENMFWYRQDPGLGLRLIYFSYDVKMKEKGDIPEGYSVSREKKERFSLILESASTNQTSMYLCASRFQGTSGTYEQYFGPGTRLTVT.

This clone showed up just once. The V and J genes are TRBV5-1 and TRBJ2-3, with 10 bases matching TRBD2. V gave up 2 bases and J gave up 2 bases; unmatched junction bases: 5. The CDR3 sequence is 16 residues long. Germline CDR1 reads SGHRS; CDR2 reads YFSETQ. CDR3 residues: CASSLGLAVSTDTQYF. The CDR3 nucleotides are TGCGCCAGCAGCTTAGGACTAGCGGTTTCCACAGATACGCAGTATTTT.

The gene calls are TRBV6-6 and TRBJ2-7, with D tentatively TRBD2 (5 bases). Per the germline V gene, CDR1 is MNHNY and CDR2 is SVGAGI (reference sequence). V lost 2 bases and J lost 1, with 9 bases in between. The CDR3 totals 14 residues. The CDR3 sequence is CASSYERISYEQYF. The CDR3 DNA sequence: TGTGCCAGCAGTTACGAGCGGATATCCTACGAGCAGTACTTC.

The V call is TRBV4-1, the J call TRBJ2-1; 9 bases agree with TRBD2. In germline, CDR1 is MGHRA, CDR2 YSYEKL. V lost 4 bases and J lost 9; bases outside the gene matches: 13. There are 16 residues in the CDR3. The CDR3 DNA is TGCGCCAGCAGCCTAGGACTAGCGCGAAACGCGGGTGAGCAGTTCTTC. Protein: CASSLGLARNAGEQFF.

This chain joins TRBV7-9 and TRBJ1-1; possible D gene TRBD1, 5 bases. Per the germline V gene, CDR1 is SEHNR and CDR2 is FQNEAQ (reference sequence). Trimming took off 2 bases at V and 5 bases at J, with 9 bases between the two ends. The CDR3 has 13 residues. CDR3 DNA: TGTGCCAGCAGCTTATCGGGGGAGACTGAAGCTTTCTTT. This sequence encodes CASSLSGETEAFF.

This chain links TRBV7-2 with TRBJ2-1, with 9 bases aligning to TRBD1. The J segment lost 8 bases and the V segment lost 5 bases, leaving 16 bases of the junction unmatched. This CDR3 has 17 amino acids. The V gene's germline CDR1 is SGHTA and CDR2 FQGNSA. The CDR3: CASSKGPPGQGNHEQFF. CDR3 DNA: TGTGCCAGCAGCAAAGGCCCCCCGGGACAGGGAAATCATGAGCAGTTCTTC.

This chain connects TRBV11-3 to TRBJ2-2, with D tentatively TRBD1 (6 bases). The V end was cut by 5 bases, the J end by 4 bases, with 11 bases between. The CDR3 has 14 residues. CDR1 and CDR2 (germline): SGHNT, YENEEA. The CDR3 bases are TGTGCCAGCAGCCGGACAGTATCCACCGGGGAGCTGTTTTTT. Its translation is CASSRTVSTGELFF.